This T cell receptor beta chain appears in the sequencing data of a study of cytomegalovirus exposure and HLA in healthy donors. CDR1 and CDR2 (germline): SNHLY, FYNNEI. V was pared by 7 bases and J by 1 base, with 3 bases of the junction left unmatched. This CDR3 is built from 13 residues. This cohort consisted of healthy bone marrow donors. With respect to this clone: What it binds is unknown.

Study-wide results and limits: There was a cluster of highly shared sequence variants that was likely a sequencing artifact. The authors later found TCR association rates varying by HLA locus, with DRB1 most and HLA-C fewest. In vitro confirmation showed three CMV-associated chains to be CMV antigen specific.

The PCR used 60 Vbeta and 13 Jbeta primers. Produced via immunoSEQ multiplex PCR; TCRdb's table is partial and in-frame only. This repertoire shows about 160,000 clones, approximately 80% found once; its top ten account for approximately 7%. This TCR derives from a woman aged 25 to 39 in good health and CMV-seropositive. The sequencing input was PBMCs. The V and J genes are TRBV2 and TRBJ1-1; 7 bases are shared with TRBD1. In DNA, the CDR3 is TGTGCCAGCACTGACAGGGAGAACACTGAAGCTTTCTTT. This sequence encodes CASTDRENTEAFF.